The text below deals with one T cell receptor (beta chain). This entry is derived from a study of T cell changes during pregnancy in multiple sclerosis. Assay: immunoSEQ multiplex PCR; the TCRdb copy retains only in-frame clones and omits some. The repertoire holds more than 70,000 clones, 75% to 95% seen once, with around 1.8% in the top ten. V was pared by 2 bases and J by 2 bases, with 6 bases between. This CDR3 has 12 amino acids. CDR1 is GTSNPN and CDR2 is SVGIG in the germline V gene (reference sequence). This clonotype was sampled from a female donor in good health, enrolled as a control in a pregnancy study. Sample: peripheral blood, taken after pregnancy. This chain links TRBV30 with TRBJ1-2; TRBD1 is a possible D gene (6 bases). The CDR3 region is CAWSTGNYGYTF. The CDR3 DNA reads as TGTGCCTGGAGTACAGGGAACTATGGCTACACCTTC.